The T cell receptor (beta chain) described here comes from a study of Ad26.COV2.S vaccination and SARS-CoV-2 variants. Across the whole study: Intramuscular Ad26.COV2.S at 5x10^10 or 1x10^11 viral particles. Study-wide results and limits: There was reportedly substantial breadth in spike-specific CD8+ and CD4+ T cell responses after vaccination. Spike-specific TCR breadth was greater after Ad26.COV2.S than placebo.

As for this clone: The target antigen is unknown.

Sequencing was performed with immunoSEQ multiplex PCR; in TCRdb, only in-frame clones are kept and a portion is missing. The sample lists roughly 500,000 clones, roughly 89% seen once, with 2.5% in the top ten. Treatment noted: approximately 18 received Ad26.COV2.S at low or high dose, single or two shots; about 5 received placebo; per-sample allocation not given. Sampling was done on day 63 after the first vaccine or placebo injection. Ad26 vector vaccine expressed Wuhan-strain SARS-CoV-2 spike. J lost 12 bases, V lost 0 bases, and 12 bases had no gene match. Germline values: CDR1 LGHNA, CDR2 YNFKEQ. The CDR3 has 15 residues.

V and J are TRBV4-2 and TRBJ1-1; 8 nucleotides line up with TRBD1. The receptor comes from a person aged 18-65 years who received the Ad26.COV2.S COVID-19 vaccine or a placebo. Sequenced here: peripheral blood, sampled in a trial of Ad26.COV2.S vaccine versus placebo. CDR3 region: CASSQDFGQGLLPFF. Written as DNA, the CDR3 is TGTGCCAGCAGCCAAGATTTCGGACAGGGTCTCCTCCCTTTCTTT.